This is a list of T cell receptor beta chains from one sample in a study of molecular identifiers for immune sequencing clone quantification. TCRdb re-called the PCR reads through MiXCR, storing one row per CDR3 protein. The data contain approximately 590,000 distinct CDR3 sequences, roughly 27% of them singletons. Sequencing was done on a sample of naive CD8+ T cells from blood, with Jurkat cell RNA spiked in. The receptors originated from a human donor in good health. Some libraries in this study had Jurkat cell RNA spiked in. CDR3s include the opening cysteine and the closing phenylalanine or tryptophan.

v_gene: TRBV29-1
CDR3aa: CSVGSENTGELFF

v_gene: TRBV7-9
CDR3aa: CASSPSGFPQGRLLLYTF

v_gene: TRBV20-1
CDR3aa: CSATPVRITYEQYF

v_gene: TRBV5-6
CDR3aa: CASSDQETQYF

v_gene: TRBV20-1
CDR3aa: CSAQSSGGPNEQFF

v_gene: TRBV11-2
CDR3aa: CASSPYFYEQYF

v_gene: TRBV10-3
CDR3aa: CAISESGWSLGANVLTF

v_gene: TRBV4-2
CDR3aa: CASSREEGTTAYEQYF

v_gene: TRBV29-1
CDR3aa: CSVEGPSGSVTDTQYF

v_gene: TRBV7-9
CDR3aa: CASSGRTPNQPQHF

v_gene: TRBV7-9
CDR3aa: CASSLETAEGTDTQYF

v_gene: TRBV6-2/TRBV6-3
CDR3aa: CARSYIGVRQVLENEQFF

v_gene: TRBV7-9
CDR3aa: CASSFRPGAGNTIYF

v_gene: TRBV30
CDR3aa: CAWLGAGVPYNEQFF

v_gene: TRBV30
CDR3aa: CAWSSLAGGLTGELLF

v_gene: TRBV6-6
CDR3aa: CASSYSAGSYEQYF

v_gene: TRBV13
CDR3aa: CASSLEGSLDYGYTF

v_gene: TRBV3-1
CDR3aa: CASSLAGTLKLNTEAFF

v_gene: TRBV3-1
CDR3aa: CASSQERQGSGELFF

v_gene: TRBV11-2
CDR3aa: CASSDRGQLSSYNSPLHF

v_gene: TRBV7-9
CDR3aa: CASSPPNTGAGDEQYF

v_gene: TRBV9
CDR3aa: CASSVDEGSYEQYF

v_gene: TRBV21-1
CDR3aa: CASSPQGAPVATYEQYF

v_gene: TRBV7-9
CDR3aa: CASSPTRQKLLAKNIQYF

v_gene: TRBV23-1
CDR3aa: CASSGDKNQNQPQHF

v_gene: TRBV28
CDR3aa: CASSPPQSLGEKLFF

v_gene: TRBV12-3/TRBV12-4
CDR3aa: CASSYEGGQGMANEKLFF

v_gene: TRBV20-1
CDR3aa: CSARDFREGPIDTQYF